The clone carrying this T cell receptor beta chain has just one count. Repertoires were generated with immunoSEQ multiplex PCR, while TCRdb's copy carries only in-frame clones and drops some. The sample carries some 270,000 clones, nearly 90% recorded once. This sample was taken from a study of blood T cell repertoires in COVID-19. This CDR3 has 14 amino acids. The genes are TRBV21-1 and TRBJ1-1; the table gives TRBD1 as D, unverified against the DNA. TRBV21-1 is a pseudogene locus. This receptor was taken from a woman between 35 and 50 years old who had recovered from COVID-19. Sequenced input: peripheral blood. The CDR3 DNA is TGTGCCAGCAGCGCCGAATACATGAACACTGAAGCTTTCTTT. This encodes CASSAEYMNTEAFF.